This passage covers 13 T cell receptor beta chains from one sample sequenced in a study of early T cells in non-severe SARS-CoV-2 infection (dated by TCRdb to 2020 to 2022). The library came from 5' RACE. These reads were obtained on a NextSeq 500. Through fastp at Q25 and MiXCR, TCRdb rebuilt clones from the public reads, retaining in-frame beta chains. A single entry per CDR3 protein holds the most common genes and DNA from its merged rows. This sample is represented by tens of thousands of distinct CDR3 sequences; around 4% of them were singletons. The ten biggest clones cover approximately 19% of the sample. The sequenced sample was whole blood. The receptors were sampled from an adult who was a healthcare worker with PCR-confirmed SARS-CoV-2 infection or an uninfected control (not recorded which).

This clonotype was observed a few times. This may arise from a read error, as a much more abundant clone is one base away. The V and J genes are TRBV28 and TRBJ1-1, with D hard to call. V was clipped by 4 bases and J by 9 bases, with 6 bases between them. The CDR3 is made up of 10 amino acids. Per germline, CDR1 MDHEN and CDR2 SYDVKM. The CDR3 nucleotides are TGTGCCAGCAGTTCCCGCAAAGCTTTCTTT. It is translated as CASSSRKAFF.

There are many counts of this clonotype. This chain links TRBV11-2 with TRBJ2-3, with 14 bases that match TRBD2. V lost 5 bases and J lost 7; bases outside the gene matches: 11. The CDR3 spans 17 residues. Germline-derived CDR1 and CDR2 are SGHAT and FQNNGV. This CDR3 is CASSTRTTSGRENTQYF. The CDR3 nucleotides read TGTGCCAGCAGCACACGAACGACTAGCGGGAGGGAAAATACGCAGTATTTT. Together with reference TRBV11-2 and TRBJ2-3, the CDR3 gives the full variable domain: EAGVAQSPRYKIIEKRQSVAFWCNPISGHATLYWYQQILGQGPKLLIQFQNNGVVDDSQLPKDRFSAERLKGVDSTLKIQPAKLEDSAVYLCASSTRTTSGRENTQYFGPGTRLTVL.

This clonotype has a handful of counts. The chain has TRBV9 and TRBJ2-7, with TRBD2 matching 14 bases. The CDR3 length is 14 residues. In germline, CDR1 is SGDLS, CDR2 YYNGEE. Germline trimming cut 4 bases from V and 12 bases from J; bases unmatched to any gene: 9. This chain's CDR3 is CASSPGTSGSNLYF. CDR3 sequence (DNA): TGTGCCAGCAGCCCGGGGACTAGCGGGAGTAATTTGTACTTC.

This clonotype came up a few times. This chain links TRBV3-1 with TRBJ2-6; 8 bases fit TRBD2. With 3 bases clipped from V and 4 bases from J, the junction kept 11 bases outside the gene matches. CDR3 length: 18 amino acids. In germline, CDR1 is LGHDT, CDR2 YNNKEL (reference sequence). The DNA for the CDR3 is TGTGCCAGCAGCCAGATCCGAGCGGGAGTGTCCGGGGCCAACGTCCTGACTTTC. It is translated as CASSQIRAGVSGANVLTF.

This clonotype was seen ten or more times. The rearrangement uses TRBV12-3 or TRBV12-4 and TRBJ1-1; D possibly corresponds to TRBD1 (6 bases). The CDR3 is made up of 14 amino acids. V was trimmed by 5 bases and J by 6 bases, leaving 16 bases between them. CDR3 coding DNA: TGTGCCAGCAGTAAAGACACAGGGAAGCCTGAAGCTTTCTTT. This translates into CASSKDTGKPEAFF.

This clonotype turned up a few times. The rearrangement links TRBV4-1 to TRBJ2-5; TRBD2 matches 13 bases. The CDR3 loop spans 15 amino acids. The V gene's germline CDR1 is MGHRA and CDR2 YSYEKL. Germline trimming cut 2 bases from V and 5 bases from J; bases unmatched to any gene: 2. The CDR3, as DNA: TGCGCCAGCAGCCAAACTAGCGGGAGGGGGGAGACCCAGTACTTC. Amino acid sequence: CASSQTSGRGETQYF.

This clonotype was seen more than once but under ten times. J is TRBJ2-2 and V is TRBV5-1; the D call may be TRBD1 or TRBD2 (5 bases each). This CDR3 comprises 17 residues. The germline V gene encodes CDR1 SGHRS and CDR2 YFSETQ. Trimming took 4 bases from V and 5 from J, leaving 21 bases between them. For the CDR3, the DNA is TGCGCCAGCAGCAAGGGGCCATTTCAAGAGGGAACCGGGGAGCTGTTTTTT. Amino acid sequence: CASSKGPFQEGTGELFF. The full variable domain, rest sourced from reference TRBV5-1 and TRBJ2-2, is KAGVTQTPRYLIKTRGQQVTLSCSPISGHRSVSWYQQTPGQGLQFLFEYFSETQRNKGNFPGRFSGRQFSNSRSEMNVSTLELGDSALYLCASSKGPFQEGTGELFFGEGSRLTVL.

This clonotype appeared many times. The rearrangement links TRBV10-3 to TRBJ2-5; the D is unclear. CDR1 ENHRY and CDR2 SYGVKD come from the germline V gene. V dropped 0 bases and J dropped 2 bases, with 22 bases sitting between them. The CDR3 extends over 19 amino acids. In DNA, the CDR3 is TGTGCCATCAGTGAGTCGATGCTACTCAGCAGGCAGCTACAAGAGACCCAGTACTTC. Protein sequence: CAISESMLLSRQLQETQYF.

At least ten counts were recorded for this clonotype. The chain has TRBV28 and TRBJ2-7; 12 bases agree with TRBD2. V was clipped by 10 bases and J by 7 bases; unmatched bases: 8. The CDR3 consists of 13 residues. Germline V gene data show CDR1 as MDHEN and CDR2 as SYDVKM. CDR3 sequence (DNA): TGTGCCACCCGACTAGCGGGAGTAGGTGAGCAGTACTTC. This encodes CATRLAGVGEQYF.

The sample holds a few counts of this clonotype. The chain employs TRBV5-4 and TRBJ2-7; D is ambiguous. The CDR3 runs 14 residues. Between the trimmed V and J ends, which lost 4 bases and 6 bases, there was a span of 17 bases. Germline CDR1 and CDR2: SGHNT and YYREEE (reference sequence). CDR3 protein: CASSLKGPTAEQYF. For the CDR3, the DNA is TGTGCCAGCAGCCTAAAAGGTCCGACGGCCGAGCAGTACTTC.

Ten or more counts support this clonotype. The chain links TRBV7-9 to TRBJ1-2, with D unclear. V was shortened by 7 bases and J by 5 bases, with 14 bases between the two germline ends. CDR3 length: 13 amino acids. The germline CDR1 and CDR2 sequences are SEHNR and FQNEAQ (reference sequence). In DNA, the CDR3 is TGTGCCAGCAATAACGGACGGACTTATGGCTACACCTTC. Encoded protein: CASNNGRTYGYTF.

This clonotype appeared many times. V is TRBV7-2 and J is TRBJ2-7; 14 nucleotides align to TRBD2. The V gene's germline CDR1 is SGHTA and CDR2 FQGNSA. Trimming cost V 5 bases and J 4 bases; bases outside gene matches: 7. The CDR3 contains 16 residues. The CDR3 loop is CASSRGLAGGVYEQYF. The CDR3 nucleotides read TGTGCCAGCAGCCGAGGACTAGCGGGAGGTGTGTACGAGCAGTACTTC.

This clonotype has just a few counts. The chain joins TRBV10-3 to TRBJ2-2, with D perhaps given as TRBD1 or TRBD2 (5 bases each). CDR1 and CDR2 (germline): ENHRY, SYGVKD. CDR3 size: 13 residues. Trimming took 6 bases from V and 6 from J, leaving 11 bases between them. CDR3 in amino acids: CAIRTGASGELFF. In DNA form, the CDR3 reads TGTGCCATCAGGACCGGGGCCTCCGGGGAGCTGTTTTTT.